This T cell receptor beta chain is from a study of T cell responses to AZD1222 COVID-19 vaccine. Study results and limitations: Increases in Spike-specific TCR breadth and depth were seen after two AZD1222 doses. There were vaccine-associated CD4 TCRs across spike, dominant at 160-218 and 743-854.

After removal of 3 bases from V and 2 bases from J, the junction contained 10 bases not matched to a gene. Germline lookup yields CDR1 SGDLS and CDR2 YYNGEE. This CDR3 region has 17 residues. Only in-frame clones appear in the TCRdb table, and some are missing; sequencing was by immunoSEQ multiplex PCR. The profile shows some 190,000 clones, 90% to 95% of them singletons. Details on this clone: As yet, its antigen is unknown.

This receptor was taken from an adult who received the MenACWY meningococcal vaccine as a control. The chain links TRBV9 to TRBJ2-2; 7 bases map to TRBD1. The sequences come from peripheral blood, collected 28 days after the second dose of the MenACWY control vaccine. CDR3 region: CASSGELGGRNTGELFF. The CDR3 DNA sequence: TGTGCCAGCAGCGGGGAATTAGGGGGCCGTAACACCGGGGAGCTGTTTTTT.